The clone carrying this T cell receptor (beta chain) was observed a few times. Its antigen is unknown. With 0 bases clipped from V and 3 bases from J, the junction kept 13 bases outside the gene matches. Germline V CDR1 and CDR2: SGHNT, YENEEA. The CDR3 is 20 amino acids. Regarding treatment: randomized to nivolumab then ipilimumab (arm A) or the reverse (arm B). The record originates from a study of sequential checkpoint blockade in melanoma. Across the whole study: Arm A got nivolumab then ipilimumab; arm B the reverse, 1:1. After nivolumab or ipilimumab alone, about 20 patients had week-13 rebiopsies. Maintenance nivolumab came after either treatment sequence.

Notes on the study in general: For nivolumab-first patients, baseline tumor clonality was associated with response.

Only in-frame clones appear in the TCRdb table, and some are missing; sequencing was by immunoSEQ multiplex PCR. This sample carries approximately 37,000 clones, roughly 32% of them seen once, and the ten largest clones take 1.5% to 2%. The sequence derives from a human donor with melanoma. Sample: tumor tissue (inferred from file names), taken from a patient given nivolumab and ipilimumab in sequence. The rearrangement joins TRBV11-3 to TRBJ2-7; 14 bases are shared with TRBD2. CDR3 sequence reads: CASSLDLKAGLAGGHYEQYF. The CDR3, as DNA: TGTGCCAGCAGCTTAGATCTAAAGGCCGGACTAGCGGGGGGTCACTACGAGCAGTACTTC.